One sample yielded the 7 T cell receptor beta chains listed below, sequenced in a study of cytomegalovirus exposure and HLA in healthy donors. It was with 60 Vbeta and 13 Jbeta primers that the PCR ran. Produced via immunoSEQ multiplex PCR; TCRdb's table is partial and in-frame only. Of about 240,000 clones in the sample, about 86% are singletons; the top ten hold about 7.5%. What was sequenced was PBMCs. The receptors here all came from a woman aged 55-70 years in good health and CMV-seropositive.

The CDR3 reads CASSFLPPGLAGDDEQFF. DNA of the CDR3: TGTGCCAGCAGCTTTTTACCCCCGGGACTAGCGGGAGATGATGAGCAGTTCTTC. V is TRBV4-2 and J is TRBJ2-1, with TRBD2 identical over 14 bases. The CDR3 contains 18 residues. Germline lookup yields CDR1 LGHNA and CDR2 YNFKEQ. V was pared by 5 bases and J by 8 bases, with 14 bases of the junction left unmatched.

This sequence joins TRBV5-8 and TRBJ2-1; D possibly corresponds to TRBD2 (5 bases). The V gene's germline CDR1 is SGHTS and CDR2 YDEGEE. Trimming removed 3 bases at V and 8 bases at J, with 9 bases between. The CDR3 is 12 amino acids. CDR3 residues: CASSSMGDEQFF. The DNA for the CDR3 is TGTGCCAGCAGCTCAATGGGAGATGAGCAGTTCTTC.

The genes are TRBV6-1 and TRBJ2-4; 11 bases line up with TRBD2. J gave up 10 bases and V 3 bases, and 5 bases lay outside the gene matches. The CDR3 consists of 14 residues. The germline V gene has CDR1 MNHNS and CDR2 SASEGT. The CDR3 loop is CASSDQASGRIQYF. Here the CDR3 DNA reads TGTGCCAGCAGTGATCAGGCTAGCGGGAGGATTCAGTACTTC.

This rearrangement joins TRBV4-1 to TRBJ2-7; D may be TRBD1 (5 bases). This CDR3 comprises 15 residues. CDR1 and CDR2 (germline): MGHRA, YSYEKL. V gave up 1 base and J gave up 2 bases, with 12 bases separating them. This chain's CDR3 is CASSQVRGRPYEQYF. CDR3 coding DNA: TGCGCCAGCAGCCAAGTAAGGGGCAGACCCTACGAGCAGTACTTC.

CDR3 sequence reads: CASSLSVGLAGERTQYF. CDR3 nucleotides: TGTGCCAGCAGTTTATCAGTCGGGCTAGCGGGGGAGAGGACGCAGTATTTT. The gene calls are TRBV27 and TRBJ2-3; TRBD2 matches 10 bases. The CDR3 sequence is 17 residues long. The V gene end was trimmed by 0 bases and the J gene end by 9 bases; junction bases not matched to a gene: 12. Germline V gives CDR1 MNHEY, CDR2 SMNVEV (reference sequence).

The rearrangement joins TRBV27 to TRBJ1-5; a weak D match, TRBD1 (5 bases). The CDR3 contains 17 residues. The germline V gene encodes CDR1 MNHEY and CDR2 SMNVEV (reference sequence). V was cut by 8 bases and J by 0 bases, with 20 bases left in between. Here the CDR3 reads CASGLSPGGTSNQPQHF. As DNA, the CDR3 is TGTGCCAGCGGGCTCTCGCCGGGGGGGACTAGCAATCAGCCCCAGCATTTT.

This clone was seen a few times. The chain recombines TRBV11-3 with TRBJ1-4, with unresolved D. Germline V gene sequence: CDR1 SGHNT, CDR2 YENEEA. The CDR3 totals 13 residues. V dropped 2 bases and J dropped 7 bases, with 8 bases sitting between them. The CDR3 here is CASSLNALEKLFF. CDR3 nucleotide sequence: TGTGCCAGCAGCTTAAATGCACTTGAAAAACTGTTTTTT.